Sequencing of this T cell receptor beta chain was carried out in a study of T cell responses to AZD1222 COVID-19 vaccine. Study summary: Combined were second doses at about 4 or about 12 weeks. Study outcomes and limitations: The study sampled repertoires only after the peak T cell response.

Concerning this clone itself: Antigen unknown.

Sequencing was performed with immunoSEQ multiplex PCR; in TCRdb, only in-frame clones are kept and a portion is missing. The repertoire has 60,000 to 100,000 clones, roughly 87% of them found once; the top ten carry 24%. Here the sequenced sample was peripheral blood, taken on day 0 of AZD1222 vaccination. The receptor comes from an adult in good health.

The CDR3 bases are TGTGCCAGCAGAGAGAATTTCAATCAGCCCCAGCATTTT. Translation: CASRENFNQPQHF. The chain recombines TRBV28 with TRBJ1-5; no clear D gene. V gave up 6 bases and J gave up 3 bases, with 9 bases separating them. Germline V gene data show CDR1 as MDHEN and CDR2 as SYDVKM. This CDR3 spans 13 amino acids.